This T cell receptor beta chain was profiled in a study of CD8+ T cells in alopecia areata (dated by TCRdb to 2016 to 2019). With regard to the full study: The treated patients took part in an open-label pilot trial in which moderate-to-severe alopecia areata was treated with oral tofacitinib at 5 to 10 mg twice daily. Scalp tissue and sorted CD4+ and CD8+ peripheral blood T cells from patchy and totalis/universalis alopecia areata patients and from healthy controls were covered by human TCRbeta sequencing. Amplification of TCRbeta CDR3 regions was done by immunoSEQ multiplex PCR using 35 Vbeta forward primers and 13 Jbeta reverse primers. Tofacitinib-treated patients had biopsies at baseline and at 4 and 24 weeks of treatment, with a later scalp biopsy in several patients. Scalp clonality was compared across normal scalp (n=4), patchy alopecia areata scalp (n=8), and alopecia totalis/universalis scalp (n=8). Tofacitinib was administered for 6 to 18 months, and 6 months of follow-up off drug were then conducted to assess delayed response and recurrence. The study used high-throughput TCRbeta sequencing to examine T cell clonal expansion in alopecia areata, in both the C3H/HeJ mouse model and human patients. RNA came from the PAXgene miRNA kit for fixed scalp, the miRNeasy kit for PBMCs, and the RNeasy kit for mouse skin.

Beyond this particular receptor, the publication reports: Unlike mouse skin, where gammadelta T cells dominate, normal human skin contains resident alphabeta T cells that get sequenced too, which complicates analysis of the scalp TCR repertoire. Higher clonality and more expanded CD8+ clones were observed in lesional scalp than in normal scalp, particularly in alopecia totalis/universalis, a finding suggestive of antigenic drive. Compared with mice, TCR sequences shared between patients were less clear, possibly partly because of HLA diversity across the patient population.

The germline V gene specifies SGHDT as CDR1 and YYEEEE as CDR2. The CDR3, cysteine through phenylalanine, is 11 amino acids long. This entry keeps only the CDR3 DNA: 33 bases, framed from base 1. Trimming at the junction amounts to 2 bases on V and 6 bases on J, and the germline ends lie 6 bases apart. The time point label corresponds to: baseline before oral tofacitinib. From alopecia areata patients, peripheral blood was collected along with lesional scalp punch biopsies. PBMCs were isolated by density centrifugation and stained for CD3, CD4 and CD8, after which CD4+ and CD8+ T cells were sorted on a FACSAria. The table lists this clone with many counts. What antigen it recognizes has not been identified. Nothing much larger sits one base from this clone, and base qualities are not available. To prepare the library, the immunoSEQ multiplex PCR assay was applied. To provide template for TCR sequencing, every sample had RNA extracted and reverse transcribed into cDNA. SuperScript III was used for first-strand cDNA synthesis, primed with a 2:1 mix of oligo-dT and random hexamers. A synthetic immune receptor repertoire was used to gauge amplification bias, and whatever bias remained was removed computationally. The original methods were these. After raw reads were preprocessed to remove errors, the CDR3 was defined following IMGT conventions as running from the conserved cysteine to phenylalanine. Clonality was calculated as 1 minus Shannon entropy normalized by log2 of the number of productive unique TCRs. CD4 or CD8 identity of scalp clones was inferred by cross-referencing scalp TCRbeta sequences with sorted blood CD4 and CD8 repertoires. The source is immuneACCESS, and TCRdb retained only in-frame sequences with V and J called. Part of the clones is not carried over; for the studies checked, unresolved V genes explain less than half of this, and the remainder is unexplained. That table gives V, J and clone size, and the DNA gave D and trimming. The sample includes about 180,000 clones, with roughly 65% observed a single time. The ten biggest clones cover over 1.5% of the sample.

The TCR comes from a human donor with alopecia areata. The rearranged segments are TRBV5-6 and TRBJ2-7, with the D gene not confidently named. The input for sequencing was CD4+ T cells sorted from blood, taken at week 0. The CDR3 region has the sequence CASSFAREQYF. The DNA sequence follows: TGTGCCAGCAGCTTTGCGCGCGAGCAGTACTTC.